This is a list of T cell receptor beta chains from one sample in a study of blood T cell repertoires in COVID-19. The table came from immunoSEQ multiplex PCR; TCRdb's copy has only in-frame clones and leaves some out. The sample yields 150,000 to 160,000 clones, roughly four fifths seen once. The sample consisted of peripheral blood. The receptors were gathered from a woman aged 60-75 years with acute or convalescent COVID-19. Each CDR3 is given with its conserved first and last residue. Fields, in order: CDR3 protein, CDR3 DNA, D gene, clone size, V gene, J gene. A D gene is named only where the DNA matches it firmly. Clone size is shown for a subset of rows, as once, few, many or a class of expanded clone.

CDR3aa: CASSPSGGSNNEQFF; CDR3nt: TGTGCCAGCTCACCAAGCGGGGGGTCCAACAATGAGCAGTTCTTC; d_gene: TRBD2; abundance: few; v_gene: TRBV18; j_gene: TRBJ2-1
CDR3aa: CASSLRGGTSGNTIYF; CDR3nt: TGTGCCAGCAGTCTCCGCGGGGGGACCTCTGGAAACACCATATATTTT; d_gene: NA; abundance: NA; v_gene: TRBV27; j_gene: TRBJ1-3
CDR3aa: CSVSQGAVTEAFF; CDR3nt: TGCAGCGTGTCACAGGGGGCGGTGACTGAAGCTTTCTTT; d_gene: TRBD1; abundance: NA; v_gene: TRBV29-1; j_gene: TRBJ1-1
CDR3aa: CASISEIWEKLFF; CDR3nt: TGTGCCAGCATTTCGGAGATATGGGAAAAACTGTTTTTT; d_gene: NA; abundance: NA; v_gene: TRBV6-5; j_gene: TRBJ1-4
CDR3aa: CASSLRSSNQPQHF; CDR3nt: TGTGCCAGCAGCCTGAGAAGTAGCAATCAGCCCCAGCATTTT; d_gene: NA; abundance: NA; v_gene: TRBV6-5; j_gene: TRBJ1-5
CDR3aa: CAWSVWQGSQPQHF; CDR3nt: TGTGCCTGGAGTGTTTGGCAGGGGAGTCAGCCCCAGCATTTT; d_gene: NA; abundance: few; v_gene: TRBV30; j_gene: TRBJ1-5
CDR3aa: CASRPGQGENTEAFF; CDR3nt: TGCGCCAGCAGACCGGGGCAGGGGGAGAACACTGAAGCTTTCTTT; d_gene: TRBD1; abundance: NA; v_gene: TRBV5-1; j_gene: TRBJ1-1
CDR3aa: CASSLRRPGQGNLNGYTF; CDR3nt: TGTGCCAGCAGCTTACGGAGACCGGGACAGGGGAATTTAAATGGCTACACCTTC; d_gene: TRBD1; abundance: NA; v_gene: TRBV7-6; j_gene: TRBJ1-2
CDR3aa: CASSDTGRSYQETQYF; CDR3nt: TGTGCCAGCAGTGATACCGGGAGGTCGTACCAAGAGACCCAGTACTTC; d_gene: TRBD2; abundance: NA; v_gene: TRBV6-1; j_gene: TRBJ2-5
CDR3aa: CASSYVSTLNTEAFF; CDR3nt: TGTGCCAGCAGCTACGTCTCGACATTGAACACTGAAGCTTTCTTT; d_gene: NA; abundance: NA; v_gene: TRBV7-8; j_gene: TRBJ1-1
CDR3aa: CATSRERTGGLYTEAFF; CDR3nt: TGTGCCACCAGCAGAGAGCGCACAGGGGGTTTGTACACTGAAGCTTTCTTT; d_gene: TRBD1; abundance: NA; v_gene: TRBV15; j_gene: TRBJ1-1
CDR3aa: CASRYRRNTEAFF; CDR3nt: TGTGCCAGCAGGTACAGGAGAAACACTGAAGCTTTCTTT; d_gene: NA; abundance: NA; v_gene: TRBV2; j_gene: TRBJ1-1
CDR3aa: CASSYSSNEQFF; CDR3nt: TGTGCCAGCAGTTACTCCAGCAATGAGCAGTTCTTC; d_gene: NA; abundance: few; v_gene: TRBV6-5; j_gene: TRBJ2-1
CDR3aa: CASSRRTGARANEQFF; CDR3nt: TGTGCCAGCAGCAGAAGGACAGGGGCTAGGGCCAATGAGCAGTTCTTC; d_gene: TRBD1; abundance: NA; v_gene: TRBV7-9; j_gene: TRBJ2-1
CDR3aa: CASSERSGGFDTQYF; CDR3nt: TGTGCCAGCAGCGAGAGGTCAGGGGGCTTTGATACGCAGTATTTT; d_gene: TRBD1; abundance: once; v_gene: TRBV13; j_gene: TRBJ2-3
CDR3aa: CASSLWTGGNYEQYF; CDR3nt: TGTGCCAGCAGCTTATGGACAGGGGGCAATTACGAGCAGTACTTC; d_gene: TRBD1; abundance: NA; v_gene: TRBV7-2; j_gene: TRBJ2-7
CDR3aa: CSGRQGSANEQFF; CDR3nt: TGCAGCGGCAGACAGGGATCCGCAAATGAGCAGTTCTTC; d_gene: TRBD1; abundance: NA; v_gene: TRBV29-1; j_gene: TRBJ2-1
CDR3aa: CASRHGTSGETDTQYF; CDR3nt: TGTGCCAGCAGGCACGGGACTAGCGGGGAAACAGATACGCAGTATTTT; d_gene: TRBD2; abundance: NA; v_gene: TRBV5-4; j_gene: TRBJ2-3
CDR3aa: CASSLGLISGYGYTF; CDR3nt: TGTGCCAGCAGTCTGGGGCTTATTAGCGGCTATGGCTACACCTTC; d_gene: NA; abundance: NA; v_gene: TRBV7-8; j_gene: TRBJ1-2
CDR3aa: CASSLTRVTGEGYTF; CDR3nt: TGTGCCAGCAGCTTAACCCGAGTAACAGGGGAAGGCTACACCTTC; d_gene: TRBD1; abundance: NA; v_gene: TRBV7-2; j_gene: TRBJ1-2
CDR3aa: CASSEYGSNTEAFF; CDR3nt: TGTGCCAGCAGTGAATACGGGTCGAACACTGAAGCTTTCTTT; d_gene: NA; abundance: once; v_gene: TRBV6-1; j_gene: TRBJ1-1
CDR3aa: CASSSSAAGDTQYF; CDR3nt: TGTGCCAGCAGCTCCTCGGCGGCTGGGGATACGCAGTATTTT; d_gene: NA; abundance: NA; v_gene: TRBV3-1/TRBV3-2; j_gene: TRBJ2-3